This passage covers 6 T cell receptor beta chains from one sample sequenced in a study of blood T cell repertoires in COVID-19. Data came from immunoSEQ multiplex PCR; TCRdb stores just in-frame clones and leaves some out. Among 55,000 to 75,000 clones listed, around 82% were seen once. The material sequenced was peripheral blood. Receptor source: a man older than 75 with active COVID-19.

The chain carries TRBV4-3 and TRBJ1-2; D is undetermined. CDR3 size: 15 residues. Germline V gene lookup returns CDR1 LGHNA and CDR2 YSLEER. V lost 0 bases and J 4 bases, leaving 12 bases between the germline ends. CDR3 DNA sequence: TGCGCCAGCAGCCAAGATCAGGCCGCCACCTATGGCTACACCTTC. Amino acid sequence: CASSQDQAATYGYTF.

The chain recombines TRBV11-2 with TRBJ2-2; TRBD1 agrees at 8 bases. Germline trimming cut 4 bases from V and 7 bases from J; bases unmatched to any gene: 17. This CDR3 comprises 18 residues. Germline V gene sequence: CDR1 SGHAT, CDR2 FQNNGV. CDR3 nucleotide sequence: TGTGCCAGCAGCTCCCCCCCCGGGACAGGACGAGGTCGCGGGGAGCTGTTTTTT. Translated: CASSSPPGTGRGRGELFF.

V gene TRBV3-1 (or the pseudogene TRBV3-2) combines with J gene TRBJ2-1; 8 bases are shared with TRBD2. Germline V gives CDR1 LGHDT, CDR2 YNNKEL (reference sequence). Losses at the gene ends were 0 bases for V and 4 bases for J; bases not matched to a gene: 14. The CDR3 sequence is 19 residues long. The CDR3 here is CASSQDWPATSVPYNEQFF. The CDR3 coding sequence is TGTGCCAGCAGCCAAGATTGGCCGGCGACTAGCGTACCTTACAATGAGCAGTTCTTC.

This sequence joins TRBV7-8 and TRBJ2-4; D gene unclear. Deletions cut 1 base from V and 9 bases from J, with 7 bases between. Looked up from germline, CDR1 is SGHVS and CDR2 is FQNEAQ. CDR3 size: 12 residues. CDR3 bases: TGTGCCAGCAGCTTAGTTTCCGGCATTCAGTACTTC. Amino acids: CASSLVSGIQYF.

The rearrangement links TRBV6-1 to TRBJ2-2; 7 bases are shared with TRBD2. The CDR3 consists of 16 residues. Germline assignment: CDR1 MNHNS and CDR2 SASEGT. V shed 0 bases, J shed 6 bases, and the junction held 7 bases outside the gene matches. The CDR3 DNA reads TGTGCCAGCAGTGAAGCGCCCCGACTAGCCCCCGGGGAGCTGTTTTTT. This sequence encodes CASSEAPRLAPGELFF.

The chain uses TRBV4-3 and TRBJ1-1; 9 nucleotides agree with TRBD1. The germline V gene has CDR1 LGHNA and CDR2 YSLEER. V lost 0 bases to trimming and J lost 4 bases; unmatched junction nucleotides: 3. This CDR3 contains 15 residues. CDR3 in amino acids: CASSQDTGGITEAFF. DNA for the CDR3: TGCGCCAGCAGCCAAGACACAGGGGGCATCACTGAAGCTTTCTTT.